The rows below give T cell receptor beta chains drawn from one sample of a study of cytomegalovirus exposure and HLA in healthy donors. Data came from immunoSEQ multiplex PCR; TCRdb stores just in-frame clones and leaves some out. Here the sample spans a few hundred thousand clones, 85% to 90% being singletons. What was sequenced was PBMCs. Source of these receptors: a young woman in good health and CMV-seronegative. CDR3s include the opening cysteine and the closing phenylalanine or tryptophan. Each record gives: J gene, D gene, V gene, clone size, CDR3 DNA, CDR3 protein. A D gene is named only where the DNA matches it firmly. A clone size is listed for some rows: how often the clone was seen (once, few, many), or a class if it is expanded.

TRBJ2-6	-	TRBV7-9	-	TGTGCCAGCACGACAGGAAGGGCCAACGTCCTGACTTTC	CASTTGRANVLTF
TRBJ2-1	TRBD2	TRBV18	-	TGTGCCAGCTCACCAGTTGGGACTAGCGATAATGAGCAGTTCTTC	CASSPVGTSDNEQFF
TRBJ1-4	TRBD1	TRBV4-1	-	TGCGCCAGCAGCTACGTACAGGGGACTAATGAAAAACTGTTTTTT	CASSYVQGTNEKLFF
TRBJ2-2	-	TRBV27	few	TGTGCCAGCACGCTCCGGCGGAATGCCGGGGAGCTGTTTTTT	CASTLRRNAGELFF
TRBJ2-7	TRBD1	TRBV4-3	-	TGCGCCAGCAGCCAAGATGTAGGACCCTGGACAGGGATTTACTTC	CASSQDVGPWTGIYF
TRBJ1-5	-	TRBV10-3	-	TGTGCCATCAGTGATGCAGGGAGCAATCAGCCCCAGCATTTT	CAISDAGSNQPQHF
TRBJ1-2	-	TRBV27	once	TGTGCCAGCAGTCCAATGGGGGGGATTAACTATGGCTACACCTTC	CASSPMGGINYGYTF
TRBJ2-1	-	TRBV12-2	-	TGTGCAAGTCGCTCCCGAGGACTATCCTCCTACAATGAGCAGTTCTTC	CASRSRGLSSYNEQFF
TRBJ2-7	TRBD2	TRBV29-1	-	TGCAGCGTCCGGGGGGAAAACTACGAGCAGTACTTC	CSVRGENYEQYF
TRBJ2-3	TRBD2	TRBV4-1	-	TGCGCCAGCAGCCAAACTAGCGGGAGGTCGACAGATACGCAGTATTTT	CASSQTSGRSTDTQYF
TRBJ1-5	TRBD1	TRBV13	-	TGTGCCAGCAGCTTAGGGACAGGGAATAATCAGCCCCAGCATTTT	CASSLGTGNNQPQHF
TRBJ1-1	TRBD1	TRBV7-9	-	TGTGCCAGCAGCCTCACAGGGGAGTCTGAAGCTTTCTTT	CASSLTGESEAFF
TRBJ2-5	-	TRBV15	-	TGTGCCACCAGCAGAGGGACAGAAAAAGAGACCCAGTACTTC	CATSRGTEKETQYF
TRBJ2-2	TRBD2	TRBV7-9	-	TGTGCCAGCAGCTTAGCGACCGGGCGGGGGACCGGGGAGCTGTTTTTT	CASSLATGRGTGELFF
TRBJ2-1	TRBD2	TRBV10-3	-	TGTGCCATCAGTGACCCGGGACTAGCGGGAAATGAGCAGTTCTTC	CAISDPGLAGNEQFF
TRBJ2-5	-	TRBV27	-	TGTGCCAGCAGTTTTCAGGGTAGGGAGACCCAGTACTTC	CASSFQGRETQYF
TRBJ2-7	-	TRBV28	once	TGTGCCAGCAGTTCAACGGGGTACAGTCTAGAGCAGTACTTC	CASSSTGYSLEQYF
TRBJ2-7	TRBD2	TRBV7-8	-	TGTGCCAGCAGACCCGGGACTAGCAACGAGCAGTACTTC	CASRPGTSNEQYF
TRBJ1-2	-	TRBV2	-	TGTGCCAGCAGGGCCGCATATGGCTACACCTTC	CASRAAYGYTF
TRBJ2-5	TRBD2	TRBV9	-	TGTGCCAGCAGCGTAGGTGGCGGGAGAGGCCAAGAGACCCAGTACTTC	CASSVGGGRGQETQYF
TRBJ2-3	TRBD2	TRBV14	-	TGTGCCAGCAGCCCCTTTAGCGGGGGGGGAAGCACAGATACGCAGTATTTT	CASSPFSGGGSTDTQYF
TRBJ1-3	TRBD1	TRBV19	-	TGTGCCAGTTCCCTGGACAGGTTCTCTGGAAACACCATATATTTT	CASSLDRFSGNTIYF
TRBJ2-1	-	TRBV29-1	-	TGCAGCGTTGTCGAGACCTACAATGAGCAGTTCTTC	CSVVETYNEQFF
TRBJ2-2	TRBD1	TRBV9	-	TGTGCCAGCAGCTCACCGGGACAGACTACCACCGGGGAGCTGTTTTTT	CASSSPGQTTTGELFF
TRBJ2-7	TRBD2	TRBV27	once	TGTGCCAGCAGCCACGGGACTAGCGGGAGCTACGAGCAGTACTTC	CASSHGTSGSYEQYF
TRBJ1-1	-	TRBV28	-	TGTGCCAGCAGTGGTGAATCCGGGACACTAAACACTGAAGCTTTCTTT	CASSGESGTLNTEAFF
TRBJ2-1	TRBD2	TRBV5-1	-	TGCGCCAGCAGCCCGGGGCCTAGCGGGGTCTACAATGAGCAGTTCTTC	CASSPGPSGVYNEQFF
TRBJ1-4	-	TRBV10-1	once	TGCGCCAGCAGGTCCCCTTGGGTTCGGGACACCTATAATGGGGCAACTAATGAAAAACTGTTTTTT	CASRSPWVRDTYNGATNEKLFF
TRBJ2-7	TRBD2	TRBV11-2	-	TGTGCCAGCAGCTCGGGACTAGCGGGACCCGAGCAGTACTTC	CASSSGLAGPEQYF
TRBJ2-1	TRBD2	TRBV2	-	TGTGCCAGCAGTGCGATGGCCGGGACTAGCGGGAGGGGTGAGCAGTTCTTC	CASSAMAGTSGRGEQFF
TRBJ2-2	TRBD2	TRBV15	-	TGTGCCGACAGCTTAGCGGGAGCCTTCACCGGGGAGCTGTTTTTT	CADSLAGAFTGELFF
TRBJ1-2	TRBD1	TRBV2	-	TGTGCCAGCAGTACCCGACAGGGGTTTATAGGTGGCTACACCTTC	CASSTRQGFIGGYTF
TRBJ1-1	-	TRBV7-9	-	TGTGCCAGCAGCCCACGGGGATCGAACACTGAAGCTTTCTTT	CASSPRGSNTEAFF
TRBJ1-1	-	TRBV2	-	TGTGCCAGCAGTGAAAGGGGGGGTGGGAGGAACACTGAAGCTTTCTTT	CASSERGGGRNTEAFF
TRBJ2-1	TRBD1	TRBV5-1	-	TGCGCCAGCAGCTTGGGGGGACAGGGACCTACGAATGAGCAGTTCTTC	CASSLGGQGPTNEQFF
TRBJ2-1	-	TRBV2	-	TGTGCCAGCAGAAGCCTAATCAATGAGCAGTTCTTC	CASRSLINEQFF
TRBJ2-7	TRBD2	TRBV28	-	TGTGCCAGCAGTTTCCTGGGGCTAGCGGGAGTAGGGAGCGAGCAGTACTTC	CASSFLGLAGVGSEQYF
TRBJ2-7	TRBD1	TRBV7-8	-	TGTGCCAGCAGCTCCCAACCTCGGACAGGGGGCAGGTACGAGCAGTACTTC	CASSSQPRTGGRYEQYF
TRBJ2-7	-	TRBV19	-	TGTGCCAGTAGTATAGGAGGCGAGCAGTACTTC	CASSIGGEQYF
TRBJ2-2	TRBD1	TRBV2	-	TGTGCCAGCACGCCGGGACAGAGCACCGGGGAGCTGTTTTTT	CASTPGQSTGELFF
TRBJ2-1	TRBD1	TRBV28	-	TGTGCCAGTACTGGGACAGGGGGACGATTGCATGAGCAGTTCTTC	CASTGTGGRLHEQFF
TRBJ1-3	-	TRBV6-5	-	TGTGCCAGCAGTCGAGACAGAGCTGGAAACACCATATATTTT	CASSRDRAGNTIYF
TRBJ1-5	-	TRBV11-2	-	TGTGCCAGCAGCTTAGAAAGGGGGGGTCCGGATCAGCCCCAGCATTTT	CASSLERGGPDQPQHF
TRBJ2-1	-	TRBV28	-	TGTGCCAGCCAACCAGACTTTACTGAGCAGTTCTTC	CASQPDFTEQFF
TRBJ1-1	-	TRBV27	-	TGTGCCAGCAGTTTATATCCCGGTACTGAAGCTTTCTTT	CASSLYPGTEAFF